This T cell receptor (beta chain) was sequenced in a study of blood T cells in healthy people across ages. In the study overall: About one barcoded TCR beta cDNA was captured per two T cells.

The CDR3 extends over 16 amino acids. V was trimmed by 5 bases and J by 1 base, leaving 17 bases between them. It was with a sample-barcoded 5' primer and a J-beta primer mix that a second PCR of roughly 7 to 11 cycles was run. TCRdb re-analysed the 5' RACE reads in MiXCR, keeping a single row per CDR3 protein. The sample comprises roughly 800,000 distinct CDR3 sequences, roughly 35% of which are singletons, and approximately 12% rests with the top ten. Sequencing used blood. The genes are TRBV12-3 or TRBV12-4 and TRBJ1-2, with D maybe TRBD1 (5 bases). The TCR sequence derives from a man between 18 and 29 years old in good health. The CDR3, as DNA: TGTGCCAGCAGTCAAATGGGACGGCCCATTAACTATGGCTACACCTTC. Amino acid sequence: CASSQMGRPINYGYTF.